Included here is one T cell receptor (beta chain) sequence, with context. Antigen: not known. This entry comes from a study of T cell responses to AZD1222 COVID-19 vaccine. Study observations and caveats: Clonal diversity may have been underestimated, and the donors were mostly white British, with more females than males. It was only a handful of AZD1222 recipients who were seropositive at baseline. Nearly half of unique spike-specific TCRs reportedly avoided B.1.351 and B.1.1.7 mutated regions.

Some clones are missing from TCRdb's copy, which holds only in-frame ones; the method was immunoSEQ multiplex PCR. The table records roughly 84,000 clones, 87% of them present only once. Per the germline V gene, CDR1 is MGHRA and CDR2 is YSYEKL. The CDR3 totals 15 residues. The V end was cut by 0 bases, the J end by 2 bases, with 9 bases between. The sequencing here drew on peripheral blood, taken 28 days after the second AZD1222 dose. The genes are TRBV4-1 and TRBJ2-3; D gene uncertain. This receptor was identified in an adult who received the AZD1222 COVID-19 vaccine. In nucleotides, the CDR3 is TGCGCCAGCAGCCAAGATAGAATAACCACAGATACGCAGTATTTT. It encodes CASSQDRITTDTQYF.